This TCR beta chain was captured by sequencing in a study of radiotherapy plus CTLA-4 blockade in lung cancer. Study details: Objective responses occurred in 15% to 20% of patients; 25% to 40% had disease control.

Unmatched junction bases numbered 7, after V lost 1 base and J lost 5 bases. This CDR3 comprises 15 residues. Germline-derived CDR1 and CDR2 are SGHTA and FQGNSA. Concerning this clone itself: Its antigen is still unknown.

Whole-study findings and limits: Best predicting response, reportedly, were early blood T cell clone dynamics, with interferon-beta.

Here immunoSEQ multiplex PCR was the method, and the copy in TCRdb shows in-frame clones only, minus some. The repertoire includes some 70,000 clones, 65% to 80% of them detected once, and 8% to 10% sits in the top ten. The starting material was peripheral blood, obtained from a patient treated with radiotherapy plus ipilimumab. The receptor comes from a human donor with non-small cell lung cancer who had a complete response to radiotherapy plus ipilimumab. The rearrangement joins TRBV7-2 to TRBJ2-5, with 7 positions matching TRBD2. The CDR3 here is CASSLGEGRWETQYF. DNA for the CDR3: TGTGCCAGCAGCTTAGGGGAGGGTCGGTGGGAGACCCAGTACTTC.